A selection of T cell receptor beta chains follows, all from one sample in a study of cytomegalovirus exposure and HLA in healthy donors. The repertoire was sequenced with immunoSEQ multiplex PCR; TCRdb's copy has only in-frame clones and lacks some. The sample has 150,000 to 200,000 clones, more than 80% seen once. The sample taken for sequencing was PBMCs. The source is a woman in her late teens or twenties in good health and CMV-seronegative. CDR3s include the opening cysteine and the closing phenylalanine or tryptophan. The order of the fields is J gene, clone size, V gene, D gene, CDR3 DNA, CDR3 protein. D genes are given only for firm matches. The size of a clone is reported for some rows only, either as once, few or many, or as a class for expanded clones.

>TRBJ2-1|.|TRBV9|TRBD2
TGTGCCAGCAGCCTCGGGACTAGCGGATATTCCTACAATGAGCAGTTCTTC
CASSLGTSGYSYNEQFF
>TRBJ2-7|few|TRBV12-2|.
TGTGCAAGTCGTTACTGCACAGGGGTCGAGCAGTACTTC
CASRYCTGVEQYF
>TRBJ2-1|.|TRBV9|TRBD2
TGTGCCAGCAGCACCGGGACTAACTACAATGAGCAGTTCTTC
CASSTGTNYNEQFF
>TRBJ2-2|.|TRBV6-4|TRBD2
TGTGCCAGCAGTGACTCCCCTGCGGGAGGGAGGATCGGGGAGCTGTTTTTT
CASSDSPAGGRIGELFF
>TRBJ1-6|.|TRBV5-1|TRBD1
TGCGCCAGTCGATTGGGACAGGGGGACTCACCCCTCCACTTT
CASRLGQGDSPLHF
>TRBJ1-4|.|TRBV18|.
TGTGCCAGCTCACCGGGGGCAGGTTCAACTAATGAAAAACTGTTTTTT
CASSPGAGSTNEKLFF
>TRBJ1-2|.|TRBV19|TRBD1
TGTGCCAGTAGTATAGCGACAGGGGACGGCTACACCTTC
CASSIATGDGYTF
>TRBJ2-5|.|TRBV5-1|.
TGCGCCAGCAGCGCCGGGGACTTGATGGAGACCCAGTACTTC
CASSAGDLMETQYF
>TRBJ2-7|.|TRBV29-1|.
TGCAGCGTTGAGCCCTTGATGAACGGGAACTCCTACGAGCAGTACTTC
CSVEPLMNGNSYEQYF
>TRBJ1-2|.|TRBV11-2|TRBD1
TGTGCCAGCAGTTTGGACAGGGGGTATGGCTACACCTTC
CASSLDRGYGYTF
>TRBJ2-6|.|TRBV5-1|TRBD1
TGCGCCAGCAGTTTGCAGGGGGCGTTTGGGGCCAACGTCCTGACTTTC
CASSLQGAFGANVLTF
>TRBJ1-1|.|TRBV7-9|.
TGTTCCAGCAGCACCGCGGGGACGAACACTGAAGCTTTCTTT
CSSSTAGTNTEAFF
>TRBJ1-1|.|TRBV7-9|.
TGTTCCAGCAGCCTAGGGAAGGGGATCAGAGTGAACACTGAAGCTTTCTTT
CSSSLGKGIRVNTEAFF
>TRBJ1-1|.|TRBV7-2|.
TGTGCCAGCAGCTGGGGAGGCAGGAACACTGAAGCTTTCTTT
CASSWGGRNTEAFF
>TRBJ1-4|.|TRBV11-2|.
TGTGCCAGCAGTCGCACAGGGTACGAAAAACTGTTTTTT
CASSRTGYEKLFF
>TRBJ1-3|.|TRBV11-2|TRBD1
TGTGCCAGCAGCCACGACAGGGGAGTATCTGGAAACACCATATATTTT
CASSHDRGVSGNTIYF
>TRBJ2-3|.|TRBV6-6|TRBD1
TGTGCCAGCAGTTTTGGACAGGGGAGCACAGATACGCAGTATTTT
CASSFGQGSTDTQYF
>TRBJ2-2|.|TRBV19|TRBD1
TGTGCCACGCACAGGGGCTGGAACACCGGGGAGCTGTTTTTT
CATHRGWNTGELFF
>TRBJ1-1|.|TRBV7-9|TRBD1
TGTGCCAGCAGCTCCGACAGGGACTTGAACACTGAAGCTTTCTTT
CASSSDRDLNTEAFF
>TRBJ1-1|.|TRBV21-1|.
TGTGCCAGCAGCTCTCACCAAAGGGGCAGATTGAACACTGAAGCTTTCTTT
CASSSHQRGRLNTEAFF
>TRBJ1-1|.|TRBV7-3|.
TGTGCCAGCAGCTTAGCAGGGATGAACACTGAAGCTTTCTTT
CASSLAGMNTEAFF
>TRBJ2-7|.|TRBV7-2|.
TGTGCCAGCAGCTTAACGGAGTCCTCCTACGAGCAGTACTTC
CASSLTESSYEQYF
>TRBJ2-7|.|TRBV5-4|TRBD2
TGTGCCAGCAGCTTGGTCGGGGGGTCCTCCTACGAGCAGTACTTC
CASSLVGGSSYEQYF
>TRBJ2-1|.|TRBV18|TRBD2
TGTGCCAGCTCACCCTCCCCAGCGGGAGGATACAATGAGCAGTTCTTC
CASSPSPAGGYNEQFF
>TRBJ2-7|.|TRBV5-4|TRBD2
TGTGCCAGCAGCCTTAGCGGGGGGACAGGTTACGAGCAGTACTTC
CASSLSGGTGYEQYF
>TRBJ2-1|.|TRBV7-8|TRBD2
TGTGCCAGCAGCCTGGGACTAGCGGGACACAATGAGCAGTTCTTC
CASSLGLAGHNEQFF
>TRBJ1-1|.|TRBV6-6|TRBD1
TGTGCCAGCAGTCCCACCCGACAGGGGACTGAAGCTTTCTTT
CASSPTRQGTEAFF
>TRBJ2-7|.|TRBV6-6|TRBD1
TGTGCCAGCAGTTACTCGGGACAGGGGAGCTCCTACGAGCAGTACTTC
CASSYSGQGSSYEQYF
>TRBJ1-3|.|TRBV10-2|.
TGCGCCAGCAGCGAGGATTTTAGCTCTGGAAACACCATATATTTT
CASSEDFSSGNTIYF
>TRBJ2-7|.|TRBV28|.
TGTGCCAGCAAAACAGGGTCCGACGAGCAGTACTTC
CASKTGSDEQYF
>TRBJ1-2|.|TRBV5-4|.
TGTGCCAGCAGTTTGAGGGGGGGGTTGAGGGGAGTCCAGCATGGCTACACCTTC
CASSLRGGLRGVQHGYTF
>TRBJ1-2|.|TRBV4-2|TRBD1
TGTGCCAGCAGCCAAGGAAACAGGGGTAGCTATGGCTACACCTTC
CASSQGNRGSYGYTF
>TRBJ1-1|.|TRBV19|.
TGTGCCAGTAGTATTTGGGGCGAAGGCACTGAAGCTTTCTTT
CASSIWGEGTEAFF
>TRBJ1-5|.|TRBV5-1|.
TGCGCCAGCAGCTTGGGGGCAGGGAATCAGCCCCAGCATTTT
CASSLGAGNQPQHF